The sequence of this TCR beta chain was determined in a study of CD8+ T cells in alopecia areata. Overall study results and limits: Lesional scalp, notably in alopecia totalis/universalis, had clonality above that of normal scalp.

This CDR3 region has 15 residues. Germline assignment: CDR1 SGHRS and CDR2 YFSETQ. V was trimmed by 1 base and J by 2 bases, leaving 7 bases between them. Once RNA had been extracted, it was reverse transcribed into cDNA to act as the sequencing template. The data were produced by immunoSEQ multiplex PCR, yet TCRdb's version contains in-frame clones alone and is incomplete. The data show some 110,000 clones, 58% seen once. Treatment: oral pan-JAK inhibitor, 5-10 mg twice daily. Lesional scalp punch biopsies and peripheral blood were collected from alopecia areata patients. With respect to this clone: Its antigen remains unknown.

The sequence derives from a human donor with alopecia areata. The chain joins TRBV5-1 to TRBJ2-6, with D unclear. This specimen consisted of CD8+ T cells sorted from blood, obtained at week 4, from a patient treated with tofacitinib. CDR3 residues: CASSLRVTGANVLTF. The CDR3 DNA sequence: TGCGCCAGCAGCTTGAGGGTTACTGGGGCCAACGTCCTGACTTTC.